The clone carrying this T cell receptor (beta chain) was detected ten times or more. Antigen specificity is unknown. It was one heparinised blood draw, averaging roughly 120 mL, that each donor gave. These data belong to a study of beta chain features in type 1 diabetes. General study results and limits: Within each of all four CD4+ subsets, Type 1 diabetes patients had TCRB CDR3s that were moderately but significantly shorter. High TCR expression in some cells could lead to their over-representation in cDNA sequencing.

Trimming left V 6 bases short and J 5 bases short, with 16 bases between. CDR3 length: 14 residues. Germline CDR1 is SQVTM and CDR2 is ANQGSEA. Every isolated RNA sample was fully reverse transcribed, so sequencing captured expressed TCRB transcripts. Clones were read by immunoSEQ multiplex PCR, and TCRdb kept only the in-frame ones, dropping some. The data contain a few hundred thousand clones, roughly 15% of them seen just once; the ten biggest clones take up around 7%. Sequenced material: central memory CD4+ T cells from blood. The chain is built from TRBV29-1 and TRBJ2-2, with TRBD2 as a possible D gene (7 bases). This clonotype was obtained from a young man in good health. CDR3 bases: TGCAGCGTGCGGGGGCGCCGGGGGACCGGGGAGCTGTTTTTT. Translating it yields CSVRGRRGTGELFF.